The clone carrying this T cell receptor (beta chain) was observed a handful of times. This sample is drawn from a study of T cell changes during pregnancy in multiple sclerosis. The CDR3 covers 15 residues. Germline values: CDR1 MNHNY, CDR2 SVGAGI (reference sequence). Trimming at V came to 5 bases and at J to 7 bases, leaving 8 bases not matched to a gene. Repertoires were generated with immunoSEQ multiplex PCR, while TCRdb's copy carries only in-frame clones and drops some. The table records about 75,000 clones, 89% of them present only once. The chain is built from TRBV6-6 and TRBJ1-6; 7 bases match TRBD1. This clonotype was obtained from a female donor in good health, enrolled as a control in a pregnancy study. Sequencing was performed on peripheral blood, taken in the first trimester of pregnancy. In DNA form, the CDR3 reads TGTGCCAGCAGTCGAAGACAGGGAGGCAATTCACCCCTCCACTTT. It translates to CASSRRQGGNSPLHF.